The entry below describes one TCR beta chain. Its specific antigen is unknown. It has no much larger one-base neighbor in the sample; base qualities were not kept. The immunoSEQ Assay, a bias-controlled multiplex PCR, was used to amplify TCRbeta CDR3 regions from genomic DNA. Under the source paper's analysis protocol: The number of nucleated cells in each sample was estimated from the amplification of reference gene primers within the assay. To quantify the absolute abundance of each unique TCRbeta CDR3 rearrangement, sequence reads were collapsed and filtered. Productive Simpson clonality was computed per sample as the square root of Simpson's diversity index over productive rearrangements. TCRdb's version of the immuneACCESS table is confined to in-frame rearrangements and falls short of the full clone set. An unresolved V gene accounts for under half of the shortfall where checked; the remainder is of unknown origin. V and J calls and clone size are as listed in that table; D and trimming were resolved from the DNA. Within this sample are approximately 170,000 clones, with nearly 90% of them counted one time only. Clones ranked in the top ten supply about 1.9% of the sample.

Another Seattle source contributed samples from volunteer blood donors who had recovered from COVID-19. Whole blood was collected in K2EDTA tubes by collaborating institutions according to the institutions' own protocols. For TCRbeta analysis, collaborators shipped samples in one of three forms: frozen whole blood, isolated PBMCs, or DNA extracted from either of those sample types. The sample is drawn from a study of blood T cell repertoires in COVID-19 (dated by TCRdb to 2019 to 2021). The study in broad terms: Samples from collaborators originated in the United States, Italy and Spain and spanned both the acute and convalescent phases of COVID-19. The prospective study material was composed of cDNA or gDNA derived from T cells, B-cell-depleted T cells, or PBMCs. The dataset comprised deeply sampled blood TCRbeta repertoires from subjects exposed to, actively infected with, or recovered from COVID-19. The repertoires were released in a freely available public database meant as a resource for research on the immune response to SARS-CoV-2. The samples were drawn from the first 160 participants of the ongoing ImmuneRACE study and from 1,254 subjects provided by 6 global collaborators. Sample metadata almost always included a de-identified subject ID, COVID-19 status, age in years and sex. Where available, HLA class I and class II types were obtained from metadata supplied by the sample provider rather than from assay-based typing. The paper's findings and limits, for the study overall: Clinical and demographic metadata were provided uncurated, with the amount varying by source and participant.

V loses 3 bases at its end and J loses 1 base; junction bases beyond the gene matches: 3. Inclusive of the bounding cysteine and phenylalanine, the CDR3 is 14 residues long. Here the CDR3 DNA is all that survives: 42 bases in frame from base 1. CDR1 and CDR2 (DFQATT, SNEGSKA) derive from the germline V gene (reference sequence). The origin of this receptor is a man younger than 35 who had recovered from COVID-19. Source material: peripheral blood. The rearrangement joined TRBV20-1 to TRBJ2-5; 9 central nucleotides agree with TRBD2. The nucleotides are TGCAGTGCTAGTAAGACTAGCGGCCAAGAGACCCAGTACTTC. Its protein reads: CSASKTSGQETQYF.